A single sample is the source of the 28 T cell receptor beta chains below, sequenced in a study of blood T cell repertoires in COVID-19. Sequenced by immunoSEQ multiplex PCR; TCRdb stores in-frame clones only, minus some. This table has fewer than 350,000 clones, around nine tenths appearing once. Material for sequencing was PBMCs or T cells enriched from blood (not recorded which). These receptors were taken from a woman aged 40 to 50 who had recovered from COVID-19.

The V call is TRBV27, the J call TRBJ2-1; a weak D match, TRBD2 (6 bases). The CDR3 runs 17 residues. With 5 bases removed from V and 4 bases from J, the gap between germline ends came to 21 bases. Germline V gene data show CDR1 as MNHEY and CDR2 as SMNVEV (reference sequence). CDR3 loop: CASSLPGVGGKYNEQFF. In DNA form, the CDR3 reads TGTGCCAGCAGTCTTCCTGGAGTGGGAGGCAAGTACAATGAGCAGTTCTTC.

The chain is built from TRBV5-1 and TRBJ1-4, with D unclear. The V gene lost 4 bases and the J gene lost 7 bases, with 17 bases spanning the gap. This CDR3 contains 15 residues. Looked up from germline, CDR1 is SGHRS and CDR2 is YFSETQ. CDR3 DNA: TGCGCCAGCAGCCCAACGGAGGCAACCCTTGAAAAACTGTTTTTT. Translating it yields CASSPTEATLEKLFF.

CDR3 bases: TGCGCCAGCAGCCAAGGGCGGTATCTTTCACCCCTCCACTTT. This sequence encodes CASSQGRYLSPLHF. V gene TRBV4-3 combines with J gene TRBJ1-6; D is uncertain. The CDR3 runs 14 residues. In germline, CDR1 is LGHNA, CDR2 YSLEER. Trimming removed 1 base from V and 9 bases from J, with 10 bases in between.

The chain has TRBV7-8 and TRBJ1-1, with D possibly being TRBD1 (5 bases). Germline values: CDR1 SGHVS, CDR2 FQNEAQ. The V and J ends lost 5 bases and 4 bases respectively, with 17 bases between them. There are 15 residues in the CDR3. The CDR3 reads CASSQVSGRVTEAFF. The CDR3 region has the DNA TGTGCCAGCAGCCAGGTGTCGGGCAGGGTCACTGAAGCTTTCTTT.

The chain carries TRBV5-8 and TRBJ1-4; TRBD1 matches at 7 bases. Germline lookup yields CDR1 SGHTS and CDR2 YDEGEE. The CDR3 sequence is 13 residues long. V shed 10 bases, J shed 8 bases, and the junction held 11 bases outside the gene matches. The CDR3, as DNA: TGTGCCTCAAGGGACAGCCTCAGGGAAAAACTGTTTTTT. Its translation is CASRDSLREKLFF.

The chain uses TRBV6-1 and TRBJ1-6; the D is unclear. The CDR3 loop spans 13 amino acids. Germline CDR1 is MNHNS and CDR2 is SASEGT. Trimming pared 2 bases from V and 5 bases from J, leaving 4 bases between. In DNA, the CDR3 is TGTGCCAGCAGTGAACAGAATAATTCACCCCTCCACTTT. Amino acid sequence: CASSEQNNSPLHF.

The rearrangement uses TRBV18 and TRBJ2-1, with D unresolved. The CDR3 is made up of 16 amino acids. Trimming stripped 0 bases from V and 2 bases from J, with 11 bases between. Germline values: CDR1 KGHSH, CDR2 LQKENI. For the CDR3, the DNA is TGTGCCAGCTCACCACCGGTACAGCCCACCTACAATGAGCAGTTCTTC. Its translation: CASSPPVQPTYNEQFF.

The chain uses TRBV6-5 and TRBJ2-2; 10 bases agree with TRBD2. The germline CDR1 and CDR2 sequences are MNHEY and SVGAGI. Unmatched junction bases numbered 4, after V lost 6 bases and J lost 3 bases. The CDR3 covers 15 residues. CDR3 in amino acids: CASRPGLADTGELFF. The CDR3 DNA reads TGTGCCAGCAGACCCGGACTAGCGGACACCGGGGAGCTGTTTTTT.

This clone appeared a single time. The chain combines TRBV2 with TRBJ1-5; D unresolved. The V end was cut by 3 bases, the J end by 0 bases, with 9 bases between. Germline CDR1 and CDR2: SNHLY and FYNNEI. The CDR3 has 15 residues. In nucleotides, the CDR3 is TGTGCCAGCAGTGACGGCAGGCTTAGCAATCAGCCCCAGCATTTT. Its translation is CASSDGRLSNQPQHF. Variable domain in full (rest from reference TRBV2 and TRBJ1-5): EPEVTQTPSHQVTQMGQEVILRCVPISNHLYFYWYRQILGQKVEFLVSFYNNEISEKSEIFDDQFSVERPDGSNFTLKIRSTKLEDSAMYFCASSDGRLSNQPQHFGDGTRLSIL.

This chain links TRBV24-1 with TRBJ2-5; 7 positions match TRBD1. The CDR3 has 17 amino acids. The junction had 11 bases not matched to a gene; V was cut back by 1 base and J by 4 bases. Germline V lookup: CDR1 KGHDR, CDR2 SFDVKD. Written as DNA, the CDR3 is TGTGCCACCAGTGATTTCCGAGGACAGGCCACCCCAGAGACCCAGTACTTC. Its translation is CATSDFRGQATPETQYF.

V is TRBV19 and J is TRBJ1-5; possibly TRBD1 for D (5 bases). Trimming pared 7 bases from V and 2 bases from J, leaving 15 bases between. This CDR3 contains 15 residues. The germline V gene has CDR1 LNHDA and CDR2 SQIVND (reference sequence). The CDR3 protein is CASNDGGVGNQPQHF. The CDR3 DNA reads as TGTGCCAGTAACGACGGAGGGGTCGGCAATCAGCCCCAGCATTTT.

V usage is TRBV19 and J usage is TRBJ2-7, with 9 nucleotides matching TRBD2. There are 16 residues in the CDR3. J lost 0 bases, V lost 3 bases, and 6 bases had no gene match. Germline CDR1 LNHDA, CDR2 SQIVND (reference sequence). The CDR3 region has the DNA TGTGCCAGTAGTATGGACAGGACTAGCGTCTCCTACGAGCAGTACTTC. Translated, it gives CASSMDRTSVSYEQYF.

Here the CDR3 DNA reads TGTGCCAGCAGTCCCACAGAGTCCGGGGAGCTGTTTTTT. Translation gives CASSPTESGELFF. The chain combines TRBV2 with TRBJ2-2; D is unclear. The CDR3 extends over 13 amino acids. V was cut by 5 bases and J by 6 bases, with 10 bases left in between. Looked up from germline, CDR1 is SNHLY and CDR2 is FYNNEI.

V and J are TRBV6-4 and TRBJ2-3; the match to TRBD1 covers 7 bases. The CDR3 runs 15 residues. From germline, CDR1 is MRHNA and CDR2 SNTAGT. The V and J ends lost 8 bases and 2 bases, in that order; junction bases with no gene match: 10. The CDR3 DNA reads TGTGCCAGCTCCACAGGGGCAACCTACACAGATACGCAGTATTTT. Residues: CASSTGATYTDTQYF.

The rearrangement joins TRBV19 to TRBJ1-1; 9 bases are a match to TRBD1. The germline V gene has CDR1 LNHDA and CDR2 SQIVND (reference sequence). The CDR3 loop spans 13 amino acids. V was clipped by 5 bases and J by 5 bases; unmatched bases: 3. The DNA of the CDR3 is TGTGCCAGTAGTTCGGACAGGGGTACTGAAGCTTTCTTT. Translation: CASSSDRGTEAFF. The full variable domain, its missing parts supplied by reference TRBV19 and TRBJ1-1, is DGGITQSPKYLFRKEGQNVTLSCEQNLNHDAMYWYRQDPGQGLRLIYYSQIVNDFQKGDIAEGYSVSREKKESFPLTVTSAQKNPTAFYLCASSSDRGTEAFFGQGTRLTVV.

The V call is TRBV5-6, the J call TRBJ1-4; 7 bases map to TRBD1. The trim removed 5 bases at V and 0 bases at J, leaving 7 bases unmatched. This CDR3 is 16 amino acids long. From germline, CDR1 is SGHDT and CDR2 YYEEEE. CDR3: CASSDMGTATNEKLFF. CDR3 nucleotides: TGTGCCAGCAGTGATATGGGGACAGCAACTAATGAAAAACTGTTTTTT.

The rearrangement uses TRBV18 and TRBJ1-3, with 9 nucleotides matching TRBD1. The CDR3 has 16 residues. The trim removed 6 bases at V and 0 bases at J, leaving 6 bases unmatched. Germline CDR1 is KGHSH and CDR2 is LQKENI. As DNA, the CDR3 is TGTGCCAGCTCGCCAGGGACAGGGCGCTCTGGAAACACCATATATTTT. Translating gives CASSPGTGRSGNTIYF.

The CDR3 nucleotides read TGTGCCAGCAGCACCCTTGGGGTGCTAGCGGGGAATGAGCAGTTCTTC. The encoded protein is CASSTLGVLAGNEQFF. V usage is TRBV7-9 and J usage is TRBJ2-1; 9 bases align to TRBD2. In germline, CDR1 is SEHNR, CDR2 FQNEAQ (reference sequence). The CDR3 has 16 amino acids. V lost 5 bases, J lost 7 bases, and 12 bases stayed unmatched.

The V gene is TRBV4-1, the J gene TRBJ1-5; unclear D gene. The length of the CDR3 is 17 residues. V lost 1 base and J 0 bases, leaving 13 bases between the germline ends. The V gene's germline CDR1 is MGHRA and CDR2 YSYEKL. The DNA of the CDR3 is TGCGCCAGCAGCCAAGCCAACATGGGCCTTAGCAATCAGCCCCAGCATTTT. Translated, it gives CASSQANMGLSNQPQHF.

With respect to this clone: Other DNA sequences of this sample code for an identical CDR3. Here the CDR3 DNA reads TGCGCCAGCAGCCGGGGACAGGGGGGCACAGATACGCAGTATTTT. It specifies CASSRGQGGTDTQYF. J is TRBJ2-3 and V is TRBV5-1; 11 bases fit TRBD1. Germline loops: CDR1 SGHRS, CDR2 YFSETQ. This CDR3 comprises 15 residues. V lost 4 bases and J lost 1; bases outside the gene matches: 2.

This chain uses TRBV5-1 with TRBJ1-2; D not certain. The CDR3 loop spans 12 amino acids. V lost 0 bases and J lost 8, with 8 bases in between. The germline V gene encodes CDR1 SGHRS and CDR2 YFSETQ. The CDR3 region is CASSLDPPGYTF. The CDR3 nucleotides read TGCGCCAGCAGCTTGGATCCTCCGGGCTACACCTTC.

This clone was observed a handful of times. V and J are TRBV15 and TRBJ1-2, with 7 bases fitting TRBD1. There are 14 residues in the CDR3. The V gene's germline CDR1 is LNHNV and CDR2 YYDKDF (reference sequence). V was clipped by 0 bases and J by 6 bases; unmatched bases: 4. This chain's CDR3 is CATSRDEGGHGYTF. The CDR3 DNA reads TGTGCCACCAGCAGAGATGAAGGGGGCCATGGCTACACCTTC.

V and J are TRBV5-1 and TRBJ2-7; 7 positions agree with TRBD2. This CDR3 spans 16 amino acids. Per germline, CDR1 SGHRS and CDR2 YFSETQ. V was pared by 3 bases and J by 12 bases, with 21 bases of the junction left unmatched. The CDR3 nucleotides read TGCGCCAGCAGCTCCCACTATAATTCCGGGAGGCCACTGGGGTACTTC. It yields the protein CASSSHYNSGRPLGYF.

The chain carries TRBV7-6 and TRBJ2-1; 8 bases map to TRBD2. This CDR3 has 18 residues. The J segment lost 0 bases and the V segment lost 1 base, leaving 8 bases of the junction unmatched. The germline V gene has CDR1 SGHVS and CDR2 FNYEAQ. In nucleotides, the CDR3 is TGTGCCAGCAGCTTAGTAAGTCGGCTAGCGGGCTCCTACAATGAGCAGTTCTTC. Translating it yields CASSLVSRLAGSYNEQFF.

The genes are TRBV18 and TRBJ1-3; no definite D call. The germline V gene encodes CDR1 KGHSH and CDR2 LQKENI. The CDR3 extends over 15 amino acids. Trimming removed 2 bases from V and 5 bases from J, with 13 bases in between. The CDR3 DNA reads TGTGCCAGCTCACCAGTGAGACACGACCGAAACACCATATATTTT. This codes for CASSPVRHDRNTIYF. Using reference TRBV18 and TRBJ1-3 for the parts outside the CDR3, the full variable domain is NAGVMQNPRHLVRRRGQEARLRCSPMKGHSHVYWYRQLPEEGLKFMVYLQKENIIDESGMPKERFSAEFPKEGPSILRIQQVVRGDSAAYFCASSPVRHDRNTIYFGEGSWLTVV.

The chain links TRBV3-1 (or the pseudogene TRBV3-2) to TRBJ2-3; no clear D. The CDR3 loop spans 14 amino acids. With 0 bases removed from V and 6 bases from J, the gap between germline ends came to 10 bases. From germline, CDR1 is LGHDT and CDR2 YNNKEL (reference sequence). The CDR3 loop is CASSQDNGPDTQYF. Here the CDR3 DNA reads TGTGCCAGCAGCCAAGACAACGGTCCCGATACGCAGTATTTT.

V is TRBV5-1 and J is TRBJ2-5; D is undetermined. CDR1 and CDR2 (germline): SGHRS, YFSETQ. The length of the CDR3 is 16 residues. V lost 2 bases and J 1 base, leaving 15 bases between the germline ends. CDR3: CASSFQSRGAQETQYF. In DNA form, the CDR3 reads TGCGCCAGCAGCTTCCAGTCGAGAGGCGCCCAAGAGACCCAGTACTTC.

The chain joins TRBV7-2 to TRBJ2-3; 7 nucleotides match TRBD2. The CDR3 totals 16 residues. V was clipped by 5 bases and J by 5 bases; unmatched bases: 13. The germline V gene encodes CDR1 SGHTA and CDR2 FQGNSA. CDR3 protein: CASSPGWGEGEDTQYF. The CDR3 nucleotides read TGTGCCAGCAGCCCCGGCTGGGGGGAGGGCGAAGATACGCAGTATTTT.